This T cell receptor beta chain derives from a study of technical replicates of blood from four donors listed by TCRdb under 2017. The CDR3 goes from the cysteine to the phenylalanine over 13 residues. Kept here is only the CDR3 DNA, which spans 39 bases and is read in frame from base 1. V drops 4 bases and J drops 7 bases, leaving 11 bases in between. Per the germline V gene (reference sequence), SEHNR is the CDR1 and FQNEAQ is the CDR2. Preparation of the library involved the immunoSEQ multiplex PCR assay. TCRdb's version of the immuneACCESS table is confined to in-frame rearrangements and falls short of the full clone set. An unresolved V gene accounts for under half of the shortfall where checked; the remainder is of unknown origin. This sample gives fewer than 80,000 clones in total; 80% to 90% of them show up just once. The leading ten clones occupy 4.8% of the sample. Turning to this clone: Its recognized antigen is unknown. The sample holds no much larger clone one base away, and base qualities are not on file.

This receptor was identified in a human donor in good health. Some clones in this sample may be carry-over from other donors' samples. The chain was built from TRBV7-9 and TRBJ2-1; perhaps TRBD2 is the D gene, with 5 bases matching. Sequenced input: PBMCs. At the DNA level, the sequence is TGTGCCAGCAGCTCTCTAGCCAAAAATGAGCAGTTCTTC. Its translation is CASSSLAKNEQFF.